These 18 T cell receptor beta chains were sequenced from one sample in a study of identical twins. TCRdb reanalysed the 5' RACE reads using MiXCR and keeps one entry per CDR3 protein. Here the sample spans 1.5 million to 2 million distinct CDR3 sequences, 32% being singletons. Sequencing used cord blood. The receptors shown here come from a newborn girl in good health.

This clonotype was seen ten or more times. This chain joins TRBV24-1 and TRBJ2-1, with 8 bases that match TRBD2. Germline loops: CDR1 KGHDR, CDR2 SFDVKD. The CDR3 has 13 amino acids. Trimming took 4 bases from V and 11 from J; bases not matched to a gene: 6. The CDR3 loop reads CATSEFTSGKQFF. CDR3 in DNA: TGTGCCACCAGTGAATTCACTAGCGGTAAGCAGTTCTTC.

This chain uses TRBV29-1 with TRBJ2-7; 9 nucleotides align to TRBD1. The CDR3 has 14 amino acids. Germline CDR1 is SQVTM and CDR2 is ANQGSEA. V gave up 6 bases and J gave up 4 bases; unmatched junction bases: 10. This CDR3 reads CSVLIRDREYEQYF. Here the CDR3 DNA reads TGCAGCGTCCTAATCCGGGACAGGGAGTACGAGCAGTACTTC.

This clonotype appeared a single time. The chain is built from TRBV15 and TRBJ1-1; D may be TRBD1 (5 bases). The V and J ends lost 1 base and 0 bases respectively, with 9 bases between them. The CDR3 loop spans 15 amino acids. CDR1 and CDR2 from the germline V gene are LNHNV and YYDKDF (reference sequence). The chain's CDR3 is CATSRAGGVNTEAFF. DNA of the CDR3: TGTGCCACCAGCAGAGCTGGGGGGGTGAACACTGAAGCTTTCTTT.

The chain combines TRBV5-1 with TRBJ2-2; D is uncertain. The CDR3 has 16 residues. V shed 7 bases and J shed 1 base, with 17 bases lying between them. Per germline, CDR1 SGHRS and CDR2 YFSETQ. The chain's CDR3 is CASGLLHPLNTGELFF. The DNA for the CDR3 is TGCGCCAGCGGTCTCCTACACCCGTTGAACACCGGGGAGCTGTTTTTT. Looking up the rest from reference TRBV5-1 and TRBJ2-2 gives the full variable domain: KAGVTQTPRYLIKTRGQQVTLSCSPISGHRSVSWYQQTPGQGLQFLFEYFSETQRNKGNFPGRFSGRQFSNSRSEMNVSTLELGDSALYLCASGLLHPLNTGELFFGEGSRLTVL.

This clonotype was found a few times. CDR3 sequence reads: CATSEGEGNQPQHF. CDR3 nucleotide sequence: TGTGCCACCAGTGAGGGTGAGGGCAATCAGCCCCAGCATTTT. The chain couples TRBV24-1 to TRBJ1-5; no firm D call. Trimming removed 4 bases at V and 2 bases at J, with 8 bases between. Germline lookup yields CDR1 KGHDR and CDR2 SFDVKD. This CDR3 is built from 14 residues.

The chain employs TRBV5-1 and TRBJ2-5; TRBD2 agrees at 7 bases. This CDR3 comprises 15 residues. V dropped 0 bases and J dropped 11; count of bases not matched to a gene: 13. Germline V gene data show CDR1 as SGHRS and CDR2 as YFSETQ. This CDR3 reads CASSLAGLPTYGQYF. The DNA for the CDR3 is TGCGCCAGCAGCTTGGCGGGACTACCGACCTATGGGCAGTACTTC.

This clonotype was seen more than once but under ten times. The genes are TRBV10-3 and TRBJ1-2; D is possibly TRBD1 (5 bases). V was cut by 3 bases and J by 4 bases, with 9 bases left in between. The CDR3 consists of 13 residues. Germline V gene lookup returns CDR1 ENHRY and CDR2 SYGVKD. DNA for the CDR3: TGTGCCATCAGTGAAAGGGGTACCTATGGCTACACCTTC. Translation: CAISERGTYGYTF.

The genes are TRBV12-3 or TRBV12-4 and TRBJ2-6, with D perhaps assigned TRBD1 or TRBD2 (5 bases each). Trimming took off 3 bases at V and 0 bases at J, with 15 bases between the two ends. The CDR3 length is 18 residues. CDR3 sequence reads: CASSFYPGRISGANVLTF. In nucleotides, the CDR3 is TGTGCCAGCAGTTTTTACCCGGGACGGATCTCTGGGGCCAACGTCCTGACTTTC.

This clonotype was seen more than once but under ten times. This chain uses TRBV18 with TRBJ2-7; TRBD1 is a possible D gene (5 bases). Germline CDR1 and CDR2: KGHSH and LQKENI. The CDR3 has 14 residues. The V and J ends lost 1 base and 2 bases respectively, with 9 bases between them. CDR3 loop: CASSPLDSPYEQYF. Written as DNA, the CDR3 is TGTGCCAGCTCACCACTCGACAGCCCCTACGAGCAGTACTTC.

This clonotype was counted ten times or more. V and J are TRBV9 and TRBJ2-3; D might be TRBD2 (6 bases). Germline V gene data show CDR1 as SGDLS and CDR2 as YYNGEE. The CDR3 runs 13 residues. V dropped 2 bases and J dropped 4 bases, with 8 bases sitting between them. CDR3 nucleotide sequence: TGTGCCAGCAGCGTCAGACTAGCAGATACGCAGTATTTT. Its protein is CASSVRLADTQYF.

This clonotype was counted many times. J is TRBJ2-1 and V is TRBV6-5; D possibly corresponds to TRBD2 (5 bases). CDR1 and CDR2 from the germline V gene are MNHEY and SVGAGI. CDR3 length: 14 residues. V was cut by 0 bases and J by 6 bases, with 9 bases left in between. The CDR3 DNA reads TGTGCCAGCAGTTACTCGATGGCGGGCAATGAGCAGTTCTTC. This codes for CASSYSMAGNEQFF.

V gene TRBV6-1 combines with J gene TRBJ2-7, with 8 bases lining up with TRBD1. From germline, CDR1 is MNHNS and CDR2 SASEGT. J gave up 1 base and V 10 bases, and 18 bases lay outside the gene matches. This CDR3 region has 17 residues. The CDR3 nucleotides read TGTGCCACCAATACAGGACAGGGAGGTAGGAGATCCTACGAGCAGTACTTC. The encoded protein is CATNTGQGGRRSYEQYF.

This clonotype was counted at least ten times. The chain links TRBV12-3 or TRBV12-4 to TRBJ2-3; 7 positions match TRBD1. V lost 6 bases, J lost 4 bases, and 7 bases stayed unmatched. The CDR3 is 14 amino acids. CDR3 DNA: TGTGCCAGCAGCTTTCGACAGGGCTCAGATACGCAGTATTTT. Residues: CASSFRQGSDTQYF.

The chain links TRBV20-1 to TRBJ2-1; 7 bases line up with TRBD1. From germline, CDR1 is DFQATT and CDR2 SNEGSKA (reference sequence). Germline trimming cut 5 bases from V and 3 bases from J; bases unmatched to any gene: 4. CDR3 length equals 13 residues. Written as DNA, the CDR3 is TGCAGTGCTCCTGGGACAGACTACAATGAGCAGTTCTTC. As protein: CSAPGTDYNEQFF.

The rearrangement links TRBV20-1 to TRBJ2-7; D uncertain. Germline CDR1 is DFQATT and CDR2 is SNEGSKA (reference sequence). V was pared by 4 bases and J by 3 bases, with 13 bases between. This CDR3 is built from 13 residues. CDR3 bases: TGCAGTGCTAAGATTTGGGCCTACTACGAGCAGTACTTC. Translating it yields CSAKIWAYYEQYF.

V gene TRBV28 combines with J gene TRBJ1-6; the D is unclear. Trimming shortened V by 2 bases and J by 4 bases, and 9 bases separated the two germline ends. The CDR3 is 15 amino acids. Germline-derived CDR1 and CDR2 are MDHEN and SYDVKM. Written as DNA, the CDR3 is TGTGCCAGCAGTTTAGTCGACCTTTATAATTCACCCCTCCACTTT. Encoded protein: CASSLVDLYNSPLHF. The full variable domain, with the rest looked up from reference TRBV28 and TRBJ1-6, is DVKVTQSSRYLVKRTGEKVFLECVQDMDHENMFWYRQDPGLGLRLIYFSYDVKMKEKGDIPEGYSVSREKKERFSLILESASTNQTSMYLCASSLVDLYNSPLHFGNGTRLTVT.

This clonotype appeared a few times. The chain employs TRBV12-3 or TRBV12-4 and TRBJ2-3; D unresolved. The CDR3 sequence is 17 residues long. Trimming left V 3 bases short and J 0 bases short, with 16 bases between. CDR3 residues: CASSFGPFASSTDTQYF. DNA for the CDR3: TGTGCCAGCAGTTTCGGACCGTTCGCCTCTAGCACAGATACGCAGTATTTT.

J is TRBJ2-5 and V is TRBV5-5; 8 positions match TRBD1. The J call may be in error: the DNA end matches TRBJ2-7 better. CDR1 and CDR2 from the germline V gene are SGHKS and YYEKEE (reference sequence). The CDR3 extends over 14 amino acids. CDR3 amino acids: CASSLRTGWIEQYF. The CDR3 DNA is TGTGCCAGCAGCTTGAGGACAGGGTGGATCGAGCAGTACTTC.